The 13 T cell receptor beta chains listed next were all sequenced from one sample in a study of shared clonotypes between healthy human individuals. Clones were read by immunoSEQ multiplex PCR, and TCRdb kept only the in-frame ones, dropping some. The table lists over a million clones, approximately 97% of them singletons, with roughly 1.2% in the top ten. The sample was naive CD4+ T cells sorted from blood. Subset denoted: CD45RA+ positively selected. These receptor sequences come from a man aged 25 to 40 in good health.

This sequence joins TRBV19 and TRBJ2-3; D might be TRBD2 (6 bases). Deletions cut 3 bases from V and 4 bases from J, with 14 bases between. Germline V lookup: CDR1 LNHDA, CDR2 SQIVND (reference sequence). The CDR3 has 15 residues. CDR3: CASSMEGRFADTQYF. In nucleotides, the CDR3 is TGTGCCAGTAGTATGGAGGGCCGTTTCGCAGATACGCAGTATTTT.

CDR3 in amino acids: CASSRGVNYEQYF. The CDR3, as DNA: TGTGCCAGCAGTCGTGGGGTCAACTACGAGCAGTACTTC. This chain uses TRBV27 with TRBJ2-7; D call uncertain. Per germline, CDR1 MNHEY and CDR2 SMNVEV (reference sequence). The V and J ends lost 5 bases and 3 bases respectively, with 11 bases between them. This CDR3 has 13 amino acids.

The chain links TRBV18 to TRBJ2-2; 7 bases fit TRBD1. Trimming removed 2 bases from V and 0 bases from J; junction bases left unmatched: 9. Per germline, CDR1 KGHSH and CDR2 LQKENI. The CDR3 is 18 residues long. CDR3 sequence reads: CASSPIRRQGSNTGELFF. The CDR3 DNA is TGTGCCAGCTCACCAATTCGTCGACAGGGATCGAACACCGGGGAGCTGTTTTTT. Complete variable domain (other parts from reference TRBV18 and TRBJ2-2): NAGVMQNPRHLVRRRGQEARLRCSPMKGHSHVYWYRQLPEEGLKFMVYLQKENIIDESGMPKERFSAEFPKEGPSILRIQQVVRGDSAAYFCASSPIRRQGSNTGELFFGEGSRLTVL.

This chain links TRBV4-1 with TRBJ2-3; 9 nucleotides align to TRBD2. The CDR3 covers 16 residues. Trimming took 4 bases from V and 2 from J; bases not matched to a gene: 7. The V gene's germline CDR1 is MGHRA and CDR2 YSYEKL. CDR3 DNA sequence: TGCGCCAGCAGCCTCAGACTAGCGGCCTACACAGATACGCAGTATTTT. The encoded protein is CASSLRLAAYTDTQYF.

Turning to this clone: The same CDR3 is also encoded by other DNA sequences in this sample. V usage is TRBV5-1 and J usage is TRBJ2-7, with 8 bases matching TRBD1. The V and J ends lost 1 base and 6 bases, in that order; junction bases with no gene match: 6. This CDR3 has 14 amino acids. The germline CDR1 and CDR2 sequences are SGHRS and YFSETQ. The CDR3 protein is CASSLPGQGGEQYF. Written as DNA, the CDR3 is TGCGCCAGCAGCTTGCCCGGACAGGGTGGCGAGCAGTACTTC.

With regard to this clone: Germline and junction disagree at one end, which may indicate a read error. Within the sample, other DNA sequences also encode this same CDR3. The J gene is TRBJ2-3, the V gene TRBV9; 8 bases are a match to TRBD2. The CDR3 extends over 14 amino acids. Per germline, CDR1 SGDLS and CDR2 YYNGEE. CDR3 DNA: TGTGCCAGCAGCGAAAGCGGGAGATCGGCTACGCAATATTTT. Protein product: CASSESGRSATQYF. The full variable domain, completed using reference TRBV9 and TRBJ2-3, is DSGVTQTPKHLITATGQRVTLRCSPRSGDLSVYWYQQSLDQGLQFLIQYYNGEERAKGNILERFSAQQFPDLHSELNLSSLELGDSALYFCASSESGRSATQYFGPGTRLTVL.

As concerns this clone: Additional DNA sequences in this sample encode the identical CDR3. The gene calls are TRBV5-1 and TRBJ2-5; 11 bases agree with TRBD1. Trimming removed 4 bases from V and 4 bases from J; junction bases left unmatched: 3. The germline CDR1 and CDR2 sequences are SGHRS and YFSETQ. The CDR3 sequence is 14 residues long. The CDR3 sequence is CASSPGQGGETQYF. The CDR3 region has the DNA TGCGCCAGCAGCCCGGGACAGGGGGGAGAGACCCAGTACTTC.

The chain uses TRBV5-4 and TRBJ2-7; TRBD1 is a possible D gene (6 bases). The CDR3 is 12 residues long. CDR1 is SGHNT and CDR2 is YYREEE in the germline V gene (reference sequence). V was cut by 4 bases and J by 5 bases, with 10 bases left in between. CDR3 DNA: TGTGCCAGCAGCCCCAACAGGGACGAGCAGTACTTC. This translates into CASSPNRDEQYF.

The chain carries TRBV10-2 and TRBJ2-3, with 11 nucleotides matching TRBD2. In germline, CDR1 is WSHSY, CDR2 SAAADI. The CDR3 spans 14 residues. J lost 9 bases, V lost 7 bases, and 9 bases had no gene match. The CDR3 sequence: CASTPISSGGTQYF. In nucleotides, the CDR3 is TGCGCCAGCACCCCTATATCTAGCGGGGGGACGCAGTATTTT.

This chain connects TRBV19 to TRBJ2-5; 13 bases match TRBD2. V lost 8 bases to trimming and J lost 3 bases; unmatched junction nucleotides: 12. This CDR3 is 17 amino acids long. Germline CDR1 reads LNHDA; CDR2 reads SQIVND (reference sequence). The chain's CDR3 is CASAITEGLAGEETQYF. The CDR3 coding sequence is TGTGCCAGTGCTATAACCGAAGGACTAGCGGGAGAAGAGACCCAGTACTTC.

The gene calls are TRBV28 and TRBJ2-1; 10 bases are shared with TRBD2. Germline V gene sequence: CDR1 MDHEN, CDR2 SYDVKM. J was trimmed by 4 bases and V by 5 bases; bases with no gene match: 8. The CDR3 spans 16 residues. The CDR3 here is CASSPLAGVSYNEQFF. In DNA, the CDR3 is TGTGCCAGCAGTCCCCTAGCGGGAGTGAGTTACAATGAGCAGTTCTTC.

This chain joins TRBV10-1 and TRBJ2-1; tentatively, D is TRBD2 (6 bases). The CDR3 runs to 14 residues. Germline V CDR1 and CDR2: WNHNN, SYGVQD (reference sequence). The V and J ends lost 4 bases and 8 bases respectively, with 15 bases between them. The CDR3 coding sequence is TGCGCCAGCAGTGGACTAGAGTCGGGTCATGAGCAGTTCTTC. This gives the protein CASSGLESGHEQFF.

This chain connects TRBV9 to TRBJ2-1; maybe TRBD2 (7 bases). V was clipped by 4 bases and J by 12 bases, with 20 bases between them. The CDR3 runs 14 residues. Germline V lookup: CDR1 SGDLS, CDR2 YYNGEE. CDR3 residues: CASSFAGASLGQFF. DNA of the CDR3: TGTGCCAGCAGCTTCGCGGGGGCGAGCCTAGGGCAGTTCTTC.